A single sample gave rise to the 19 T cell receptor beta chains below, sequenced in a study of cytomegalovirus exposure and HLA in healthy donors. PCR amplification relied on 60 Vbeta primers (plus 13 Jbeta primers). The table came from immunoSEQ multiplex PCR; TCRdb's copy has only in-frame clones and leaves some out. The data hold about 100,000 clones, with 79% observed a single time. Sequencing was done on a sample of PBMCs. All receptors derive from a middle-aged woman in good health and CMV-seronegative.

V usage is TRBV19 and J usage is TRBJ2-3; 14 nucleotides line up with TRBD2. The CDR3 is 15 amino acids. Germline V gene data show CDR1 as LNHDA and CDR2 as SQIVND (reference sequence). With 4 bases clipped from V and 6 bases from J, the junction kept 3 bases outside the gene matches. The CDR3 here is CASSRGLAGADTQYF. The CDR3 DNA sequence: TGTGCCAGTAGTAGGGGACTAGCGGGAGCGGATACGCAGTATTTT.

The table lists this clone with a count of one. Other nucleotide sequences from this sample produce the same CDR3. This sequence joins TRBV5-6 and TRBJ1-1; D is uncertain. Trimming stripped 0 bases from V and 3 bases from J, with 3 bases between. The CDR3 loop spans 12 amino acids. CDR1 is SGHDT and CDR2 is YYEEEE in the germline V gene. The CDR3, as DNA: TGTGCCAGCAGCTTGGGAGACACTGAAGCTTTCTTT. Protein product: CASSLGDTEAFF.

The genes are TRBV12-5 and TRBJ2-3; D perhaps matches TRBD1 (8 bases). Germline CDR1 is LGHNT and CDR2 is FRNRAP. Trimming cost V 5 bases and J 1 base, with 19 bases left between them. This CDR3 has 17 residues. The CDR3 nucleotides are TGTGCTAGTGGTATAAACACAGGGGGGGAGCGCACAGATACGCAGTATTTT. Its translation is CASGINTGGERTDTQYF.

This rearrangement joins TRBV9 to TRBJ1-2; a weak D match, TRBD1 (5 bases). V shed 4 bases and J shed 4 bases, with 11 bases lying between them. Germline V gene sequence: CDR1 SGDLS, CDR2 YYNGEE. This CDR3 region has 13 residues. CDR3 DNA: TGTGCCAGCAGCCCCGATAGGGGCTATGGCTACACCTTC. This sequence encodes CASSPDRGYGYTF.

The rearrangement links TRBV10-3 to TRBJ2-2; no clear D. Germline-derived CDR1 and CDR2 are ENHRY and SYGVKD. Trimming removed 4 bases at V and 4 bases at J, with 13 bases between. CDR3 size: 15 residues. In nucleotides, the CDR3 is TGTGCCATCAGTGCGCCGGAACTAAGCACCGGGGAGCTGTTTTTT. This translates into CAISAPELSTGELFF.

The V gene is TRBV28, the J gene TRBJ1-2, with D tentatively TRBD1 (5 bases). Trimming pared 6 bases from V and 5 bases from J, leaving 16 bases between. Germline V lookup: CDR1 MDHEN, CDR2 SYDVKM. The CDR3 is 14 residues long. The CDR3 protein is CASRSTGRYYGYTF. The CDR3 bases are TGTGCCAGCAGGTCCACAGGCCGCTATTATGGCTACACCTTC.

V and J are TRBV7-2 and TRBJ2-5, with D perhaps matching TRBD1 (5 bases). Germline loops: CDR1 SGHTA, CDR2 FQGNSA. The CDR3 is 15 amino acids. Trimming left V 8 bases short and J 5 bases short, with 21 bases between. The CDR3 DNA sequence: TGTGCCAGCCTTGATCTTATCAGGGTGGGGGAGACCCAGTACTTC. Its protein is CASLDLIRVGETQYF.

This chain connects TRBV29-1 to TRBJ1-1; 8 positions match TRBD1. CDR1 is SQVTM, CDR2 ANQGSEA, per germline. The CDR3 length is 18 residues. Losses at the gene ends were 5 bases for V and 4 bases for J; bases not matched to a gene: 21. The CDR3 DNA sequence: TGCAGCGTTTTTCCCCCCGGGACAGGATCTGTCGGGGGCACTGAAGCTTTCTTT. This gives the protein CSVFPPGTGSVGGTEAFF.

The V gene is TRBV4-3, the J gene TRBJ2-3, with D possibly being TRBD1 (6 bases). Trimming pared 3 bases from V and 4 bases from J, leaving 20 bases between. The V gene's germline CDR1 is LGHNA and CDR2 YSLEER. The CDR3 runs 17 residues. CDR3 region: CASSQGAYREGADTQYF. DNA of the CDR3: TGCGCCAGCAGCCAGGGGGCTTACAGGGAAGGGGCAGATACGCAGTATTTT.

The chain carries TRBV19 and TRBJ1-5, with a tentative D call TRBD1 (6 bases). The V end was cut by 9 bases, the J end by 2 bases, with 11 bases between. This CDR3 has 13 residues. CDR1 is LNHDA and CDR2 is SQIVND in the germline V gene (reference sequence). The CDR3 sequence: CASRGGGNQPQHF. In DNA form, the CDR3 reads TGTGCCAGCCGGGGGGGCGGCAATCAGCCCCAGCATTTT.

This chain uses TRBV5-4 with TRBJ1-5; weak D call: TRBD1 (5 bases). With 3 bases removed from V and 0 bases from J, the gap between germline ends came to 16 bases. The CDR3 sequence is 17 residues long. Germline CDR1 SGHNT, CDR2 YYREEE (reference sequence). CDR3 in amino acids: CASSSSWTTNSNQPQHF. As DNA, the CDR3 is TGTGCCAGCAGCTCGTCTTGGACAACCAATAGCAATCAGCCCCAGCATTTT.

The J gene is TRBJ1-1, the V gene TRBV30; D remains ambiguous. The CDR3 is 12 amino acids. Between the trimmed V and J ends, which lost 0 bases and 12 bases, there was a span of 14 bases. From germline, CDR1 is GTSNPN and CDR2 SVGIG (reference sequence). In DNA, the CDR3 is TGTGCCTGGAGTGTGGATCCGGGGAAAACTTTCTTT. Its translation: CAWSVDPGKTFF.

The gene calls are TRBV19 and TRBJ1-1; D is perhaps TRBD1 (5 bases). Germline V gene lookup returns CDR1 LNHDA and CDR2 SQIVND (reference sequence). Between the trimmed V and J ends, which lost 6 bases and 11 bases, there was a span of 19 bases. The CDR3 is 13 amino acids. The CDR3 DNA is TGTGCCAGTAGCCCCTATCAGGGCCTAGGGGCTTTCTTT. Its protein product is CASSPYQGLGAFF.

The rearrangement joins TRBV6-6 to TRBJ2-4; 9 positions match TRBD1. With 5 bases clipped from V and 7 bases from J, the junction kept 9 bases outside the gene matches. CDR3 length: 15 amino acids. CDR1 and CDR2 (germline): MNHNY, SVGAGI (reference sequence). Here the CDR3 reads CASSRTGQGTNIQYF. The CDR3 DNA sequence: TGTGCCAGCAGTCGAACGGGACAGGGCACCAACATTCAGTACTTC.

This clone was counted only a few times. Other nucleotide sequences from this sample produce the same CDR3. The rearrangement links TRBV27 to TRBJ2-5, with D unclear. V shed 3 bases and J shed 2 bases, with 7 bases lying between them. Germline V lookup: CDR1 MNHEY, CDR2 SMNVEV (reference sequence). The CDR3 contains 13 residues. The CDR3 spells CASSFSFQETQYF. CDR3 coding DNA: TGTGCCAGCAGTTTCTCTTTTCAAGAGACCCAGTACTTC.

The chain couples TRBV30 to TRBJ2-7; weak D call: TRBD1 (5 bases). Germline CDR1 is GTSNPN and CDR2 is SVGIG (reference sequence). V lost 4 bases, J lost 6 bases, and 16 bases lay in between. The CDR3 consists of 13 residues. CDR3: CAWNKGIQFEQYF. DNA of the CDR3: TGTGCCTGGAACAAGGGGATTCAGTTCGAGCAGTACTTC.

The J gene is TRBJ2-5, the V gene TRBV28; TRBD2 agrees at 8 bases. After removal of 1 base from V and 2 bases from J, the junction contained 15 bases not matched to a gene. CDR3 length equals 19 residues. CDR1 and CDR2 (germline): MDHEN, SYDVKM. CDR3 nucleotides: TGTGCCAGCAGTTTATCTTTTGGTAGCGGGATAATTGAACAAGAGACCCAGTACTTC. Its translation is CASSLSFGSGIIEQETQYF.

The chain combines TRBV7-2 with TRBJ2-1; 7 positions agree with TRBD2. Germline lookup yields CDR1 SGHTA and CDR2 FQGNSA. V was clipped by 4 bases and J by 5 bases; unmatched bases: 11. This CDR3 has 16 residues. The CDR3 DNA reads as TGTGCCAGCAGCTCGTGGCGGGGGACCTACGACAATGAGCAGTTCTTC. Protein sequence: CASSSWRGTYDNEQFF.

The CDR3 region is CASSVRQGRNTEAFF. As DNA, the CDR3 is TGTGCCAGCAGTGTAAGACAGGGGAGGAACACTGAAGCTTTCTTT. This sequence joins TRBV28 and TRBJ1-1; TRBD1 aligns across 8 bases. Germline V lookup: CDR1 MDHEN, CDR2 SYDVKM. V shed 5 bases and J 1 base; nucleotides not matched to a gene: 6. The CDR3 is made up of 15 amino acids.